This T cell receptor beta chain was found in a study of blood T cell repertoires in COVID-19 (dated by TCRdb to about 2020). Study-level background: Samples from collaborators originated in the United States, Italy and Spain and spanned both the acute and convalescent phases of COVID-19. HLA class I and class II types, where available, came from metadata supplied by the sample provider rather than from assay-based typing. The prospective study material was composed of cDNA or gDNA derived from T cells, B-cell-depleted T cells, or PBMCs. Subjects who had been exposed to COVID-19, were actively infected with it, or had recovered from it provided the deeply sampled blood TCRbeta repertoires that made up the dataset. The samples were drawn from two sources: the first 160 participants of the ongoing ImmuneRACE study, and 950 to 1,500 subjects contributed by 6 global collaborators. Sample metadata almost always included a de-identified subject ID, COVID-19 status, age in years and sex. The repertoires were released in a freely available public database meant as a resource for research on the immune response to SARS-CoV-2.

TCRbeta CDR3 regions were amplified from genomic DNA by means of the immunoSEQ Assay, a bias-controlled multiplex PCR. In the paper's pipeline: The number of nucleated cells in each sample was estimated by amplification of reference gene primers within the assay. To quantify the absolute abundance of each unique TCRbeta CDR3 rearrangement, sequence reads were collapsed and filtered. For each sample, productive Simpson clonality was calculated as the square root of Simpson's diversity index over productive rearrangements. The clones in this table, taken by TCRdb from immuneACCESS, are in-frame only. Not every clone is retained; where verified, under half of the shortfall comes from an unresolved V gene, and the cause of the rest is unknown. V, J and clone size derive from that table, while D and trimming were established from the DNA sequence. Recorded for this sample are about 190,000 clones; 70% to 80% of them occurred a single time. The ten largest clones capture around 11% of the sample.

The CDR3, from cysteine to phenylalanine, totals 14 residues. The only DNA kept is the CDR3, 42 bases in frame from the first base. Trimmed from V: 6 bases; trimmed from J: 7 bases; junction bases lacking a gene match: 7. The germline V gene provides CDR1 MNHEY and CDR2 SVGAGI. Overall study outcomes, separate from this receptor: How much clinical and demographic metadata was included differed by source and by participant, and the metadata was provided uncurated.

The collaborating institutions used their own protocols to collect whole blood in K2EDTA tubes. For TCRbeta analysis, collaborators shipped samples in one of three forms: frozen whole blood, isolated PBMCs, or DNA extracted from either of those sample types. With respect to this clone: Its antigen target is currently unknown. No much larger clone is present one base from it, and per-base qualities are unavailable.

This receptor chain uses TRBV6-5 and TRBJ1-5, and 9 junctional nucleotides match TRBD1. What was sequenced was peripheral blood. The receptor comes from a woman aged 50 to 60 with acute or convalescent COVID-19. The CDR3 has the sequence CASSATGGPQPQHF. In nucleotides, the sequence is TGTGCCAGCAGCGCGACAGGGGGTCCCCAGCCCCAGCATTTT.